Listed below are T cell receptor beta chains from one sample, sequenced in a study of cytomegalovirus exposure and HLA in healthy donors. This table comes from immunoSEQ multiplex PCR, and its TCRdb copy is limited to in-frame clones, with some not included. Here the sample spans fewer than 200,000 clones, 12% being singletons. Sequencing was carried out using PBMCs. The source of these receptors is a man in his fifties in good health and CMV-seropositive. The CDR3 runs from the conserved cysteine through the conserved F or W.

TRBJ2-3 | TRBV30 | 14 | CAWTTGGGTDTQYF
TRBJ1-4 | TRBV6-6 | 13 | CATIRDSNEKLFF
TRBJ1-5 | TRBV13 | 18 | CASSPKPEADYSNQPQHF
TRBJ2-3 | TRBV5-6 | 14 | CASSQEAVWDTQYF
TRBJ2-2 | TRBV7-2 | 15 | CASSLGGGAVGELFF
TRBJ2-5 | TRBV5-1 | 17 | CASSSIGGQVVQETQYF
TRBJ1-5 | TRBV5-4 | 14 | CASSLSGDNQPQHF
TRBJ2-1 | TRBV25-1 | 16 | CASSASGQSSYNEQFF
TRBJ2-5 | TRBV4-3 | 14 | CASSQTTSGETQYF
TRBJ2-3 | TRBV27 | 21 | CASSHRQGTSFQAYSTDTQYF
TRBJ2-3 | TRBV5-1 | 15 | CASSLERVSTDTQYF
TRBJ2-3 | TRBV2 | 18 | CASSPTSGGRYSTDTQYF
TRBJ1-2 | TRBV9 | 14 | CASSVGGGNYGYTF
TRBJ2-3 | TRBV6-6 | 15 | CASSSVTSGLDTQYF
TRBJ1-1 | TRBV27 | 18 | CASSFLSVQGQGVTEAFF
TRBJ1-2 | TRBV4-3 | 15 | CASSQDPGTGGGYTF
TRBJ1-2 | TRBV5-1 | 12 | CASSLGPDSYTF
TRBJ2-7 | TRBV4-1 | 14 | CASSLPGTSYEQYF